The 16 T cell receptor beta chains in this list originate from one sample, sequenced in a study of Ad26.COV2.S vaccination and SARS-CoV-2 variants. Method: immunoSEQ multiplex PCR; TCRdb's copy keeps in-frame clones and lacks some. The profile shows roughly 380,000 clones, roughly 81% of them singletons. Treatment: about 20 received Ad26.COV2.S at low or high dose, single or two shots; about five received placebo; per-sample allocation not given. The study sampled participants on day 63 after the first vaccine or placebo injection. The material sequenced was peripheral blood, taken in a trial of Ad26.COV2.S vaccine versus placebo. The receptors stem from a person between 18 and 65 years old who received the Ad26.COV2.S COVID-19 vaccine or a placebo.

The genes are TRBV6-5 and TRBJ2-1, with 8 bases fitting TRBD2. CDR1 is MNHEY, CDR2 SVGAGI, per germline. This CDR3 is 15 amino acids long. The junction had 5 bases not matched to a gene; V was cut back by 3 bases and J by 4 bases. The CDR3 loop is CASSYFGGAYNEQFF. Written as DNA, the CDR3 is TGTGCCAGCAGTTATTTCGGGGGGGCTTACAATGAGCAGTTCTTC.

The chain joins TRBV3-1 (or the pseudogene TRBV3-2) to TRBJ2-7; a possible D gene is TRBD2 (6 bases). The CDR3 totals 13 residues. The V end lost 2 bases, the J end lost 6 bases, and 11 bases lay between the germline ends. Germline CDR1 reads LGHDT; CDR2 reads YNNKEL (reference sequence). The CDR3 sequence is CASSQNGGSEQYF. CDR3 bases: TGTGCCAGCAGCCAAAACGGGGGTTCCGAGCAGTACTTC.

The chain has TRBV6-2 or TRBV6-3 and TRBJ1-5, with TRBD1 identical over 7 bases. V was pared by 0 bases and J by 7 bases, with 9 bases of the junction left unmatched. Germline lookup yields CDR1 MNHEY and CDR2 SVGEGT. The CDR3 runs 16 residues. CDR3 in DNA: TGTGCCAGCAGTTACTCGAAGACAGGGTGGGTCCAGCCCCAGCATTTT. This translates into CASSYSKTGWVQPQHF.

The gene calls are TRBV27 and TRBJ2-3; D gene unclear. Germline lookup yields CDR1 MNHEY and CDR2 SMNVEV (reference sequence). This CDR3 contains 14 residues. The V and J ends lost 2 bases and 1 base respectively, with 7 bases between them. The CDR3 nucleotides read TGTGCCAGCAGTTTAAGGTTAGGCACAGATACGCAGTATTTT. Translated: CASSLRLGTDTQYF.

The chain combines TRBV28 with TRBJ2-3; D tentatively reads TRBD1 or TRBD2 (5 bases each). V was trimmed by 7 bases and J by 0 bases, leaving 14 bases between them. This CDR3 contains 15 residues. Germline CDR1 MDHEN, CDR2 SYDVKM. The CDR3 sequence: CASTVPGASTDTQYF. For the CDR3, the DNA is TGTGCCAGCACAGTTCCCGGGGCTAGCACAGATACGCAGTATTTT. Full variable domain (remainder filled in from reference TRBV28 and TRBJ2-3): DVKVTQSSRYLVKRTGEKVFLECVQDMDHENMFWYRQDPGLGLRLIYFSYDVKMKEKGDIPEGYSVSREKKERFSLILESASTNQTSMYLCASTVPGASTDTQYFGPGTRLTVL.

This clone has just one count. This chain joins TRBV5-4 and TRBJ2-5; TRBD2 agrees at 8 bases. V lost 7 bases to trimming and J lost 5 bases; unmatched junction nucleotides: 4. The CDR3 is made up of 12 amino acids. Germline V lookup: CDR1 SGHNT, CDR2 YYREEE (reference sequence). As DNA, the CDR3 is TGTGCCAGCCGGGGGGGGGACGAGACCCAGTACTTC. It is translated as CASRGGDETQYF.

The chain is built from TRBV7-8 and TRBJ2-1; the D gene is possibly TRBD2 (6 bases). With 7 bases removed from V and 6 bases from J, the gap between germline ends came to 19 bases. The CDR3 covers 15 residues. Germline V CDR1 and CDR2: SGHVS, FQNEAQ. CDR3 in amino acids: CASTIREALINEQFF. For the CDR3, the DNA is TGTGCCAGCACCATTAGGGAGGCCCTCATCAATGAGCAGTTCTTC.

The chain combines TRBV9 with TRBJ2-3; TRBD2 matches at 12 bases. The germline gives CDR1 SGDLS, CDR2 YYNGEE. The CDR3 sequence is 15 residues long. After removal of 3 bases from V and 5 bases from J, the junction contained 4 bases not matched to a gene. CDR3 sequence reads: CASSAPSGRGDTQYF. As DNA, the CDR3 is TGTGCCAGCAGCGCACCTAGCGGGAGGGGAGATACGCAGTATTTT.

The chain recombines TRBV21-1 with TRBJ2-7. TRBV21-1 is assigned pseudogene status. The CDR3 is 9 residues long. This chain's CDR3 is CASTKGQYF. CDR3 nucleotides: TGTGCCAGCACAAAGGGGCAGTACTTC.

The V gene is TRBV5-5, the J gene TRBJ2-1; TRBD2 aligns across 7 bases. Unmatched junction bases numbered 3, after V lost 0 bases and J lost 0 bases. The CDR3 is 16 amino acids. Germline CDR1 SGHKS, CDR2 YYEKEE (reference sequence). In DNA, the CDR3 is TGTGCCAGCAGCTTGGGTTCGGGGGGCTCCTACAATGAGCAGTTCTTC. Translation gives CASSLGSGGSYNEQFF. The entire variable domain, with the rest obtained from reference TRBV5-5 and TRBJ2-1, is as follows: DAGVTQSPTHLIKTRGQQVTLRCSPISGHKSVSWYQQVLGQGPQFIFQYYEKEERGRGNFPDRFSARQFPNYSSELNVNALLLGDSALYLCASSLGSGGSYNEQFFGPGTRLTVL.

The V gene is TRBV5-4, the J gene TRBJ2-5; 7 positions agree with TRBD1. The trim removed 4 bases at V and 5 bases at J, leaving 8 bases unmatched. The CDR3 has 14 residues. Germline V CDR1 and CDR2: SGHNT, YYREEE (reference sequence). This CDR3 is CASSTKTGLETQYF. The CDR3 region has the DNA TGTGCCAGCAGCACAAAGACAGGGTTGGAGACCCAGTACTTC.

This chain uses TRBV19 with TRBJ1-5; 9 bases are a match to TRBD1. Germline V CDR1 and CDR2: LNHDA, SQIVND (reference sequence). The CDR3 is 15 residues long. V was pared by 2 bases and J by 6 bases, with 5 bases of the junction left unmatched. In nucleotides, the CDR3 is TGTGCCAGTAGTATACCGGGACAGGGTTCTCAGCCCCAGCATTTT. This translates into CASSIPGQGSQPQHF.

This chain links TRBV6-5 with TRBJ2-2, with 7 bases lining up with TRBD1. Trimming at V came to 4 bases and at J to 2 bases, leaving 1 base not matched to a gene. Germline assignment: CDR1 MNHEY and CDR2 SVGAGI. CDR3 length: 14 residues. The CDR3, as DNA: TGTGCCAGCAGTTGGGACAGTAACACCGGGGAGCTGTTTTTT. It codes for CASSWDSNTGELFF.

The rearrangement joins TRBV7-8 to TRBJ1-4; TRBD1 aligns across 9 bases. Germline CDR1 SGHVS, CDR2 FQNEAQ. CDR3 length equals 15 residues. With 5 bases clipped from V and 6 bases from J, the junction kept 7 bases outside the gene matches. The CDR3 reads CASSRQGGWDEKLFF. The CDR3 coding sequence is TGTGCCAGCAGCCGACAGGGGGGATGGGATGAAAAACTGTTTTTT.

The chain joins TRBV6-2 or TRBV6-3 to TRBJ2-3; D gene ambiguous. The germline V and J ends were trimmed by 5 bases and 2 bases, with 8 bases remaining between them. The CDR3 loop spans 13 amino acids. Germline V lookup: CDR1 MNHEY, CDR2 SVGEGT. The CDR3 nucleotides are TGTGCCAGCAGTCTCCGGGCCACAGATACGCAGTATTTT. Translated, it gives CASSLRATDTQYF.

The CDR3 reads CASTFPVRADRDSPLHF. The DNA of the CDR3 is TGTGCCAGCACTTTTCCGGTCCGGGCAGATCGAGATTCACCCCTCCACTTT. The chain recombines TRBV21-1 with TRBJ1-6. TRBV21-1 is reported as a pseudogene. The CDR3 has 17 residues.